This is a list of T cell receptor beta chains from one sample in a study of blood T cell repertoires in COVID-19. TCRdb keeps only in-frame clones here, not all; method: immunoSEQ multiplex PCR. The sample carries about 280,000 clones, roughly 90% recorded once. The sequenced sample consisted of PBMCs or T cells enriched from blood (not recorded which). The source is a woman between 25 and 40 years old who had recovered from COVID-19. Both conserved end residues are part of each CDR3. D genes are given only for firm matches. Only some rows state a clone size, as once, few, many or a class for expanded clones.

V gene	J gene	CDR3 length	clone size	D gene	CDR3 protein	CDR3 DNA
TRBV19	TRBJ2-1	16	NA	NA	CASSMGGPSSYNEQFF	TGTGCCAGTAGTATGGGAGGTCCAAGCTCCTACAATGAGCAGTTCTTC
TRBV9	TRBJ1-1	15	NA	NA	CASSSRQDRNTEAFF	TGTGCCAGCAGCTCCCGACAGGACCGGAACACTGAAGCTTTCTTT
TRBV18	TRBJ1-2	14	NA	NA	CASSTSGDLYGYTF	TGTGCCAGCTCTACCAGCGGAGACCTCTATGGCTACACCTTC
TRBV2	TRBJ1-1	11	NA	NA	CASSYETGAFF	TGTGCCAGCAGTTACGAAACGGGAGCTTTCTTT
TRBV27	TRBJ2-1	15	NA	NA	CASSITTESYNEQFF	TGTGCCAGCAGTATTACGACAGAGTCCTACAATGAGCAGTTCTTC
TRBV28	TRBJ1-1	17	NA	NA	CASSFASGWVQKTEAFF	TGTGCCAGCAGTTTTGCATCAGGGTGGGTTCAGAAAACTGAAGCTTTCTTT
TRBV5-4	TRBJ1-2	15	NA	TRBD1	CASSPRQGAGEGYTF	TGTGCCAGCAGCCCCAGACAGGGTGCAGGGGAAGGCTACACCTTC
TRBV19	TRBJ1-1	17	NA	NA	CASSMVQGGVRNTEAFF	TGTGCCAGTAGTATGGTCCAGGGAGGAGTAAGGAACACTGAAGCTTTCTTT
TRBV3-1/TRBV3-2	TRBJ2-2	17	NA	NA	CASSQARPQPGTGELFF	TGTGCCAGCAGCCAAGCTCGTCCGCAACCGGGCACCGGGGAGCTGTTTTTT
TRBV11-2	TRBJ2-1	17	NA	TRBD2	CASSLDLRGGGYNEQFF	TGTGCCAGCAGCTTAGATCTGCGGGGGGGTGGGTACAATGAGCAGTTCTTC
TRBV10-3	TRBJ1-5	13	NA	NA	CAISDRYNQPQHF	TGTGCCATCAGTGATCGGTACAATCAGCCCCAGCATTTT
TRBV3-1/TRBV3-2	TRBJ2-5	13	NA	NA	CASSQESVETQYF	TGTGCCAGCAGCCAAGAAAGCGTAGAGACCCAGTACTTC
TRBV4-1	TRBJ1-1	14	NA	TRBD1	CASSQVQGATEAFF	TGCGCCAGCAGCCAAGTCCAGGGGGCGACTGAAGCTTTCTTT
TRBV11-2	TRBJ2-1	18	NA	TRBD2	CASSLYPQTSGGYNEQFF	TGTGCCAGCAGCTTATATCCCCAAACTAGCGGGGGTTACAATGAGCAGTTCTTC
TRBV4-2	TRBJ1-1	15	NA	NA	CASSQVAWVGTEAFF	TGTGCCAGCAGCCAAGTAGCTTGGGTCGGCACTGAAGCTTTCTTT
TRBV7-9	TRBJ1-4	16	NA	NA	CASSLGDFATNEKLFF	TGTGCCAGCAGCTTAGGCGATTTTGCAACTAATGAAAAACTGTTTTTT
TRBV7-9	TRBJ2-2	16	NA	NA	CASSLGRERTTGELFF	TGTGCCAGCAGCTTAGGAAGGGAGAGAACCACCGGGGAGCTGTTTTTT
TRBV30	TRBJ1-1	12	NA	NA	CAWSVLGGIAFF	TGTGCCTGGAGTGTACTCGGCGGGATAGCTTTCTTT
TRBV5-1	TRBJ2-1	15	NA	NA	CASSGPRGTYNEQFF	TGCGCCAGCAGTGGGCCTCGGGGGACTTACAATGAGCAGTTCTTC
TRBV7-2	TRBJ2-3	14	once	NA	CASSLARSTDTQYF	TGTGCCAGCAGCTTAGCGCGGAGCACAGATACGCAGTATTTT